Below, 10 T cell receptor beta chains from the same sample are listed, as sequenced in a study of T cell repertoires in cytomegalovirus infection. TCRdb redid the calling of the reads with MiXCR, one entry per CDR3 protein. The sample holds around 740,000 distinct CDR3 sequences, about 40% seen once. Sequenced: PBMCs. The receptor set was obtained from a human donor in good health (CMV status not recorded). Some clones in this sample may be carry-over from other donors' samples.

The genes are TRBV7-9 and TRBJ1-2; 12 nucleotides line up with TRBD1. The ends lost 4 bases at V and 6 bases at J; junction bases unmatched: 6. Germline V gene sequence: CDR1 SEHNR, CDR2 FQNEAQ (reference sequence). CDR3 size: 15 residues. The CDR3 spells CASSSAGQGAHGYTF. The CDR3 nucleotides read TGTGCCAGCAGCTCAGCGGGACAGGGGGCGCATGGCTACACCTTC.

A single count supports this clonotype. A much more abundant neighbour one base away suggests this may be a read error. The chain carries TRBV7-2 and TRBJ2-1; TRBD1 agrees at 7 bases. CDR3 length equals 14 residues. The germline CDR1 and CDR2 sequences are SGHTA and FQGNSA. CDR3 in amino acids: CASSRDSSNNEQFF. The CDR3 DNA reads TGTGCCAGCAGCCGGGACAGCTCCAACAATGAGCAGTTCTTC. The complete variable domain, with remaining parts taken from reference TRBV7-2 and TRBJ2-1, reads GAGVSQSPSNKVTEKGKDVELRCDPISGHTALYWYRQSLGQGLEFLIYFQGNSAPDKSGLPSDRFSAERTGGSVSTLTIQRTQQEDSAVYLCASSRDSSNNEQFFGPGTRLTVL.

Comment on this clonotype: At one of its ends the junction is not consistent with the germline gene, which may arise from a read error. The V call is TRBV12-3 or TRBV12-4, the J call TRBJ1-6; D possibly corresponds to TRBD1 (6 bases). This CDR3 comprises 16 residues. The CDR3 loop reads CASIPGHRANNSPLPF. CDR3 DNA: TGTGCCAGCATCCCAGGGCACAGGGCGAATAATTCACCCCTCCCCTTT.

This clonotype has a count of ten or more. The DNA of the CDR3 is TGTGCCAGCACCCTGTCCGGGGGGACCCAGTACTTC. Its protein product is CASTLSGGTQYF. The rearrangement joins TRBV12-3 or TRBV12-4 to TRBJ2-5; a possible D gene is TRBD2 (6 bases). The CDR3 totals 12 residues. The V gene lost 7 bases and the J gene lost 7 bases, with 13 bases spanning the gap.

On this clonotype itself: The DNA is omitted, as the CDR3 cannot be located on it reliably, and the CDR3 follows TCRdb's listing. CDR3 region: CASSVGGGTYTLYF. The genes are TRBV6-8 and TRBJ2-3; TRBD2 is the table's D call and was not checked against the DNA. Germline CDR1 MNHGY, CDR2 SAAAGT. The CDR3 comprises 14 residues, both ends counted.

This clonotype came up many times. The CDR3 nucleotides read TGTGCCAGCAGCTTAGCCGCTGCGAACACTGAAGCTTTCTTT. It specifies CASSLAAANTEAFF. This chain connects TRBV7-9 to TRBJ1-1; D is uncertain. V lost 0 bases and J lost 1, with 6 bases in between. The CDR3 is 14 residues long. The V gene's germline CDR1 is SEHNR and CDR2 FQNEAQ (reference sequence).

The table lists this clonotype with many counts. The chain employs TRBV20-1 and TRBJ2-3; 11 bases match TRBD2. There are 13 residues in the CDR3. Germline CDR1 and CDR2: DFQATT and SNEGSKA (reference sequence). Written as DNA, the CDR3 is TGCAGCGCGGGACTAGCGGGCACAGATACGCAGTATTTT. This translates into CSAGLAGTDTQYF.

This clonotype was picked up a small number of times. The chain joins TRBV7-2 to TRBJ1-2; D call uncertain. V was shortened by 1 base and J by 5 bases, with 8 bases between the two germline ends. The CDR3 sequence is 13 residues long. From germline, CDR1 is SGHTA and CDR2 FQGNSA. The CDR3 region is CASSLEIQYGYTF. CDR3 sequence (DNA): TGTGCCAGCAGCTTAGAGATTCAGTATGGCTACACCTTC.

On this clonotype itself: One end of the junction does not line up with germline, which may come from a read error. The chain is built from TRBV28 and TRBJ2-7; D tentatively fits TRBD1 or TRBD2 (5 bases each). The germline V gene encodes CDR1 MDHEN and CDR2 SYDVKM. The CDR3 contains 14 residues. Here the CDR3 reads CDSRRRDVHNEQYF. The CDR3 coding sequence is TGTGACAGCAGACGCCGGGACGTTCACAACGAGCAGTACTTC. Filled out from reference TRBV28 and TRBJ2-7, the complete variable domain reads DVKVTQSSRYLVKRTGEKVFLECVQDMDHENMFWYRQDPGLGLRLIYFSYDVKMKEKGDIPEGYSVSREKKERFSLILESASTNQTSMYLCDSRRRDVHNEQYFGPGTRLTVT.

This clonotype appeared many times. At one end the junction does not follow the germline gene, possibly because of a read error. This sequence joins TRBV7-7 and TRBJ2-5, with TRBD2 identical over 12 bases. The CDR3 loop spans 17 amino acids. From germline, CDR1 is SSHAT and CDR2 FNYEAQ (reference sequence). The CDR3 DNA follows: TGTGCTAGCAGCCCAAAATGGGGACTAGCGGGTCGGGAGACCCAGTACTTC. Amino acids: CASSPKWGLAGRETQYF.